A selection of T cell receptor beta chains follows, all from one sample in a study of T cell changes during pregnancy in multiple sclerosis. TCRdb's copy holds only in-frame clones and misses some; the assay was immunoSEQ multiplex PCR. This sample has 40,000 to 55,000 clones; 80% to 90% occur once, and the top ten carry over 1%. The sequences come from CD4+ T cells from peripheral blood mononuclear cells, collected after pregnancy. These TCRs come from a female donor with multiple sclerosis, enrolled in a pregnancy study. The CDR3 runs from the conserved cysteine through the conserved F or W. The D gene is left open where the match is weak. Some rows have no size entry. The others give once, few or many, or a class for an expanded clone.

v_gene,d_gene,abundance,j_gene,CDR3aa,CDR3nt
TRBV5-4,TRBD2,-,TRBJ2-5,CASSLFEREWKTQYF,TGTGCCAGCAGCTTGTTCGAGCGGGAGTGGAAGACCCAGTACTTC
TRBV21-1,-,-,TRBJ1-2,CASSNYKERYTF,TGTGCCAGCAGCAACTACAAGGAGCGCTACACCTTC
TRBV7-2,TRBD1,-,TRBJ2-7,CASSPGQATYEQYF,TGTGCCAGCAGCCCCGGACAGGCCACCTACGAGCAGTACTTC
TRBV19,-,few,TRBJ1-1,CASSRLSGQTLNTEAFF,TGTGCCAGTAGCAGACTATCAGGACAGACCCTGAACACTGAAGCTTTCTTT
TRBV18,TRBD2,-,TRBJ2-7,CASSPPFGASGYSYEQYF,TGTGCCAGCTCACCCCCTTTTGGAGCTAGCGGGTACTCCTACGAGCAGTACTTC
TRBV5-1,TRBD2,-,TRBJ2-2,CASSLIATSDTGELFF,TGCGCCAGCAGCTTGATTGCGACTAGCGACACCGGGGAGCTGTTTTTT
TRBV5-6,TRBD1,-,TRBJ2-7,CASSWRDRGVHYEQYF,TGTGCCAGCAGCTGGAGGGACAGGGGAGTTCACTACGAGCAGTACTTC
TRBV2,-,-,TRBJ1-2,CASSQGNYGYTF,TGTGCCAGCAGTCAGGGTAACTATGGCTACACCTTC
TRBV6-6,TRBD1,-,TRBJ1-2,CASRGTGGPYGYTF,TGTGCCAGCAGGGGGACAGGGGGTCCCTATGGCTACACCTTC
TRBV6-4,TRBD1,once,TRBJ1-2,CASSEGQGRGYTF,TGTGCCAGCAGTGAAGGACAGGGCAGGGGCTACACCTTC
TRBV29-1,TRBD2,-,TRBJ2-1,CSVEGLAGAGSYNEQFF,TGCAGCGTTGAGGGACTAGCGGGGGCGGGGTCCTACAATGAGCAGTTCTTC
TRBV6-5,TRBD1,-,TRBJ1-5,CASSSGTEYQPQHF,TGTGCCAGCAGTTCCGGGACAGAATATCAGCCCCAGCATTTT
TRBV2,-,-,TRBJ1-4,CASSRLDRLNEKLFF,TGTGCCAGCAGTCGACTGGACAGACTTAATGAAAAACTGTTTTTT
TRBV10-3,-,-,TRBJ2-1,CAISDGRVHEQFF,TGTGCCATCAGTGATGGCAGGGTACATGAGCAGTTCTTC
TRBV5-1,-,-,TRBJ2-1,CASSTPGFESFF,TGCGCCAGCAGCACCCCGGGGTTCGAGTCGTTCTTC
TRBV4-1,-,-,TRBJ1-2,CASSQDRNTVNYGYTF,TGCGCCAGCAGCCAAGATCGAAACACCGTCAACTATGGCTACACCTTC
TRBV7-8,-,-,TRBJ1-4,CASSLAWRQNEKLFF,TGTGCCAGCAGCTTAGCGTGGAGGCAAAATGAAAAACTGTTTTTT
TRBV29-1,-,-,TRBJ2-2,CSVEGLNTGELFF,TGCAGCGTTGAGGGGCTGAACACCGGGGAGCTGTTTTTT
TRBV2,-,-,TRBJ1-1,CASSEWGGAYTEAFF,TGTGCCAGCAGTGAATGGGGGGGCGCGTACACTGAAGCTTTCTTT
TRBV10-1,-,-,TRBJ1-2,CASSAAANYGYTF,TGCGCCAGCAGTGCCGCAGCTAACTATGGCTACACCTTC
TRBV25-1,-,-,TRBJ1-1,CASSGAPLNTEAFF,TGTGCCAGCAGTGGGGCCCCCCTGAACACTGAAGCTTTCTTT
TRBV19,-,-,TRBJ2-3,CASSIGYPGWTQYF,TGTGCCAGTAGTATCGGCTATCCAGGTTGGACGCAGTATTTT
TRBV21-1,-,-,TRBJ2-7,CASSVTGGPPSNYEQYF,TGTGCCAGCAGCGTGACAGGGGGGCCCCCTTCTAACTACGAGCAGTACTTC
TRBV19,TRBD1,-,TRBJ1-2,CASNPTGVNYGYTF,TGTGCCAGTAATCCGACAGGGGTAAACTATGGCTACACCTTC
TRBV28,TRBD1,-,TRBJ2-7,CASRQGQGVYEQYF,TGTGCCAGCAGACAAGGACAGGGGGTCTACGAGCAGTACTTC
TRBV27,TRBD1,-,TRBJ2-2,CASKGDRVYTGELFF,TGTGCCAGCAAGGGGGACAGGGTGTACACCGGGGAGCTGTTTTTT
TRBV28,-,-,TRBJ2-2,CASSPRGTGELFF,TGTGCCAGCAGTCCGCGGGGCACCGGGGAGCTGTTTTTT
TRBV5-1,TRBD2,-,TRBJ2-1,CASSLAITSGSHEQFF,TGCGCCAGCAGCTTGGCCATTACTAGCGGGAGTCATGAGCAGTTCTTC
TRBV5-1,-,few,TRBJ2-2,CASSLEPGVRTGELFF,TGCGCCAGCAGCTTGGAGCCGGGAGTAAGGACCGGGGAGCTGTTTTTT
TRBV5-1,TRBD2,-,TRBJ2-1,CASSLRAGEGNEQFF,TGCGCCAGCAGCTTGAGGGCGGGAGAGGGAAATGAGCAGTTCTTC
TRBV18,-,-,TRBJ1-3,CASSPLDSSSGNTIYF,TGTGCCAGCTCACCTTTGGACAGCAGCTCTGGAAACACCATATATTTT